This TCR beta chain is drawn from a study of Ad26.COV2.S vaccination and SARS-CoV-2 variants. Study-wide background: Recipients of Ad26.COV2.S got it intramuscularly, once or twice 56 days apart. General study results and limits: A substantial breadth of spike-specific CD8+ and CD4+ T cell responses after vaccination has been reported. Estimates derived from TCR breadth and depth analyses may have underestimated total T cell responses.

With respect to this clone: Its antigen is still unknown.

Profiling relied on immunoSEQ multiplex PCR, and the TCRdb table lists in-frame clones only, not all of them. The sample has about 320,000 clones; 85% are singletons. Sample treatment: 15 to 20 received Ad26.COV2.S at low or high dose, single or two shots; several received placebo; per-sample allocation not given. The study sampled participants on day 63 after the first vaccine or placebo injection. Its platform was an Ad26 vector, and its expressed antigen was Wuhan-strain SARS-CoV-2 spike. Trimming at V came to 5 bases and at J to 3 bases, leaving 8 bases not matched to a gene. Germline CDR1 is LNHDA and CDR2 is SQIVND (reference sequence). The CDR3 has 16 residues.

This material consisted of peripheral blood, taken in a trial of Ad26.COV2.S vaccine versus placebo. The genes are TRBV19 and TRBJ2-3; 10 nucleotides agree with TRBD2. The sequence was obtained from a person between 18 and 65 years old who received the Ad26.COV2.S COVID-19 vaccine or a placebo. The CDR3 loop is CASSSIAGGLTDTQYF. The CDR3 DNA follows: TGTGCCAGTAGTTCAATAGCGGGGGGTTTGACAGATACGCAGTATTTT.